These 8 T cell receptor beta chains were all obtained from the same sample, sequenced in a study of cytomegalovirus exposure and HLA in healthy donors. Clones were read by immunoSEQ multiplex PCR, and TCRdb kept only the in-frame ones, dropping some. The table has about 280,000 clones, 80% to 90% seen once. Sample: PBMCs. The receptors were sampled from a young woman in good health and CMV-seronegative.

The CDR3 region has the DNA TGTGCCAGCAGTCCTAGCGGGAGGGCCTTCTACGAGCAGTACTTC. Translation gives CASSPSGRAFYEQYF. The chain couples TRBV2 to TRBJ2-7; 12 bases agree with TRBD2. The CDR3 sequence is 15 residues long. Germline V gene lookup returns CDR1 SNHLY and CDR2 FYNNEI. V shed 5 bases, J shed 3 bases, and the junction held 5 bases outside the gene matches.

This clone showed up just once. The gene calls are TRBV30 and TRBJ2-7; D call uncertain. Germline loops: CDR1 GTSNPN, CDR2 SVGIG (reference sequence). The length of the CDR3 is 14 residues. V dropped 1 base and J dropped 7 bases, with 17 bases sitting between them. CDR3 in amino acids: CAWSALTVLDEQYF. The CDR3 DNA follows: TGTGCCTGGAGTGCCCTCACAGTGCTTGATGAGCAGTACTTC.

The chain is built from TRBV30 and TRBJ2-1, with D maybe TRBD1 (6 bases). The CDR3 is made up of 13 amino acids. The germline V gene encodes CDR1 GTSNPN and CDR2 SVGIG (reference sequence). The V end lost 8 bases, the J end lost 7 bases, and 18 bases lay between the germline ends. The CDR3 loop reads CALGKGHSNEQFF. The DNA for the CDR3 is TGTGCCCTGGGTAAGGGACACTCAAATGAGCAGTTCTTC. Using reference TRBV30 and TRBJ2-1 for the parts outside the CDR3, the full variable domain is SQTIHQWPATLVQPVGSPLSLECTVEGTSNPNLYWYRQAAGRGLQLLFYSVGIGQISSEVPQNLSASRPQDRQFILSSKKLLLSDSGFYLCALGKGHSNEQFFGPGTRLTVL.

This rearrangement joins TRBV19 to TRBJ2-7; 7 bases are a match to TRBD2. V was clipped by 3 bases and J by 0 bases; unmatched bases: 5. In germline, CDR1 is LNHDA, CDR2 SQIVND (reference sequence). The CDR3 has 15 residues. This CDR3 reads CASSIGGEISYEQYF. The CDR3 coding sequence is TGTGCCAGTAGTATTGGGGGGGAAATCTCCTACGAGCAGTACTTC.

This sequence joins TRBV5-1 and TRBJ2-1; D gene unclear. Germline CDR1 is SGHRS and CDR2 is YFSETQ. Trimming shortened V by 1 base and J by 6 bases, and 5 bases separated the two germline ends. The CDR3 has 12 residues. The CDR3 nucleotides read TGCGCCAGCAGCTTGTCTGTCAATGAGCAGTTCTTC. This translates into CASSLSVNEQFF. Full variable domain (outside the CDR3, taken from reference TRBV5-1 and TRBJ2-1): KAGVTQTPRYLIKTRGQQVTLSCSPISGHRSVSWYQQTPGQGLQFLFEYFSETQRNKGNFPGRFSGRQFSNSRSEMNVSTLELGDSALYLCASSLSVNEQFFGPGTRLTVL.

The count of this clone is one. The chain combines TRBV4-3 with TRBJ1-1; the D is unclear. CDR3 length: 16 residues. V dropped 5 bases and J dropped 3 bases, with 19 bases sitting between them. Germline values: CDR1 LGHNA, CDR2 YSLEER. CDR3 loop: CASSVVPGGEDTEAFF. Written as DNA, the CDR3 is TGCGCCAGCAGCGTGGTCCCCGGAGGAGAGGACACTGAAGCTTTCTTT.

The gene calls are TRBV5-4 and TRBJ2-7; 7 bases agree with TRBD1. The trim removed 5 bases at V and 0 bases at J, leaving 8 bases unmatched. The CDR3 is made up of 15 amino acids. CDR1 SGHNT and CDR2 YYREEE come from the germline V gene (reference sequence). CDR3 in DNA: TGTGCCAGCAGGGCCGGGACAGCGAGCTCCTACGAGCAGTACTTC. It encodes CASRAGTASSYEQYF.

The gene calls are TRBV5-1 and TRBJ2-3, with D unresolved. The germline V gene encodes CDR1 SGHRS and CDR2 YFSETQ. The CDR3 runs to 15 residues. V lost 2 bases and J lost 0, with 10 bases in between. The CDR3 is CASSFGLVSTDTQYF. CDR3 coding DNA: TGCGCCAGCAGCTTCGGCCTAGTAAGCACAGATACGCAGTATTTT.